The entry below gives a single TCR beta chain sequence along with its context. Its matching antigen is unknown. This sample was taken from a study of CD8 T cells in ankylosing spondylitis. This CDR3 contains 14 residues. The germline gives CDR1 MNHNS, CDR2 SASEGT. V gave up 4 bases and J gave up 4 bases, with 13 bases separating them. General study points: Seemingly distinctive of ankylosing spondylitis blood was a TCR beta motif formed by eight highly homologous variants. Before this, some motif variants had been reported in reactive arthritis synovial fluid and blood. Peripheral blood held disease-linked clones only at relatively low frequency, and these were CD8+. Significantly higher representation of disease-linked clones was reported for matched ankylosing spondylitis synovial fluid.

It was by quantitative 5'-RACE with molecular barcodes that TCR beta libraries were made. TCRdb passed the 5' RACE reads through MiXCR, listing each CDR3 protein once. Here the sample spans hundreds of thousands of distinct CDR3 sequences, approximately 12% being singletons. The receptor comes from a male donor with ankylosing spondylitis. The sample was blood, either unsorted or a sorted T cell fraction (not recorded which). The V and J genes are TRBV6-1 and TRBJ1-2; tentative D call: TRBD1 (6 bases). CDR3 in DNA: TGTGCCAGCAGTGCGTGGGGGGCCGGCTATGGCTACACCTTC. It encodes CASSAWGAGYGYTF.